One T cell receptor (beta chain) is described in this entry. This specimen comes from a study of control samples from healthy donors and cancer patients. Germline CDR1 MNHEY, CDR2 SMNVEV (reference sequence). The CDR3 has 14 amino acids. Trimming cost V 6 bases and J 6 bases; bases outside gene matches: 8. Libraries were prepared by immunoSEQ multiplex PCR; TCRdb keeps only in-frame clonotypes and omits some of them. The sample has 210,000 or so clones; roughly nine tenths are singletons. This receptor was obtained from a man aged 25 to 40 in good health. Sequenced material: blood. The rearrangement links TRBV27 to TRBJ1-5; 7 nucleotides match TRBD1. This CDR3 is CASRGQASGQPQHF. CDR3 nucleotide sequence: TGTGCCAGCAGAGGACAGGCGAGCGGTCAGCCCCAGCATTTT.